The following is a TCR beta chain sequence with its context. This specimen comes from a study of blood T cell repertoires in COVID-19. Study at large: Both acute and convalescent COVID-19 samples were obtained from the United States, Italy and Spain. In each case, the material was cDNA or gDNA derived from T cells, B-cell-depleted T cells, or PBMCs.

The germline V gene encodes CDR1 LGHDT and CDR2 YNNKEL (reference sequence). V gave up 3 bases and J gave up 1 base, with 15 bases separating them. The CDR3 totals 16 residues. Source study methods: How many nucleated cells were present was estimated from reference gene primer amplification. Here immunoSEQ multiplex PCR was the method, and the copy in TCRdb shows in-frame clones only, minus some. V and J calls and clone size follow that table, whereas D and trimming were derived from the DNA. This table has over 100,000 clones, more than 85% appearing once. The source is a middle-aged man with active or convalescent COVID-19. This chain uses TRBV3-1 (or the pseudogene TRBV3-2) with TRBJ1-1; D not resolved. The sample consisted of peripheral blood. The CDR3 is CASSHSGGRANTEAFF. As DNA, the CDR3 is TGTGCCAGCAGCCACTCCGGAGGACGGGCGAACACTGAAGCTTTCTTT.